This TCR beta chain was identified during a study of blood T cell repertoires in COVID-19. There are a few counts of this clone. Data came from immunoSEQ multiplex PCR; TCRdb stores just in-frame clones and leaves some out. There are some 52,000 clones in the sample; approximately 80% occur only once, and 2.6% lies in the top ten. This receptor was identified in a man over 45 with acute or convalescent COVID-19. What was sequenced was peripheral blood.

CDR3 sequence reads: CASSSRTGYEQYF. The CDR3 region has the DNA TGTGCCAGCAGCTCACGGACAGGCTACGAGCAGTACTTC. This chain uses TRBV7-8 with TRBJ2-7, with TRBD1 matching over 7 bases. The trim removed 4 bases at V and 3 bases at J, leaving 3 bases unmatched. The CDR3 covers 13 residues. Germline V gene sequence: CDR1 SGHVS, CDR2 FQNEAQ.